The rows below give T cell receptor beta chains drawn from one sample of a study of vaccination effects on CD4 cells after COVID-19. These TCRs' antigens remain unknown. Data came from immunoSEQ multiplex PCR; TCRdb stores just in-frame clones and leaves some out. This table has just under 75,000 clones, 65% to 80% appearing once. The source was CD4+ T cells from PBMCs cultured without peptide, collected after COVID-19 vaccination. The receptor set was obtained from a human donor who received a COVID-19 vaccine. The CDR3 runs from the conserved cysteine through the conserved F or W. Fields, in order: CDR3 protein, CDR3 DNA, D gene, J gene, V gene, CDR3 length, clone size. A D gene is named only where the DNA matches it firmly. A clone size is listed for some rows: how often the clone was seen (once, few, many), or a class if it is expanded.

CASSAQMSDTIYF TGTGCCAGCAGCGCCCAGATGAGTGACACCATATATTTT NA TRBJ1-3 TRBV9 13 NA
CASSQGGGVETQYF TGCGCCAGCAGCCAGGGGGGAGGGGTAGAGACCCAGTACTTC TRBD2 TRBJ2-5 TRBV4-1 14 few
CAWSRKSLRTESNQPQHF TGTGCCTGGAGCCGTAAAAGCCTAAGGACAGAAAGCAATCAGCCCCAGCATTTT NA TRBJ1-5 TRBV30 18 few
CASSSRVFPGELFF TGTGCCAGCAGCTCCAGGGTTTTCCCCGGGGAGCTGTTTTTT NA TRBJ2-2 TRBV7-8 14 NA
CASSPAGKGYGYTF TGTGCCAGCAGCCCCGCAGGGAAGGGCTATGGCTACACCTTC NA TRBJ1-2 TRBV5-4 14 NA
CASSPGAVNTEAFF TGTGCCAGCAGCCCAGGGGCAGTGAACACTGAAGCTTTCTTT NA TRBJ1-1 TRBV9 14 NA
CASTTEGTIGYTF TGTGCCTCTACAACGGAGGGTACTATCGGCTACACCTTC NA TRBJ1-2 TRBV7-2 13 NA
CASSRDRSGANVLTF TGTGCCAGCAGCCGGGACAGGTCTGGGGCCAACGTCCTGACTTTC TRBD1 TRBJ2-6 TRBV27 15 NA
CASSPGRAQSEQFF TGTGCCAGCAGTCCAGGACGGGCTCAGAGCGAGCAGTTCTTC NA TRBJ2-1 TRBV7-3 14 NA
CASSESKFWGDEAFF TGCGCCAGCAGTGAGTCCAAATTTTGGGGAGATGAAGCTTTCTTT NA TRBJ1-1 TRBV10-1 15 few
CASSQVYRGPVNTEAFF TGTGCCAGCAGCCAAGTTTATCGAGGCCCAGTGAACACTGAAGCTTTCTTT NA TRBJ1-1 TRBV3-1/TRBV3-2 17 NA
CASFSPRRGNYGYTF TGTGCCAGCTTTTCCCCCCGACGGGGTAACTATGGCTACACCTTC NA TRBJ1-2 TRBV28 15 once
CASMANRGYTF TGTGCCAGCATGGCCAACCGTGGCTACACCTTC NA TRBJ1-2 TRBV28 11 NA
CASSEVHASGGAGNTQYF TGTGCCAGCAGTGAAGTACACGCTAGCGGGGGGGCTGGGAATACGCAGTATTTT TRBD2 TRBJ2-3 TRBV2 18 NA
CASSVTGQANTEAFF TGTGCCAGCAGCGTCACCGGACAGGCGAACACTGAAGCTTTCTTT TRBD1 TRBJ1-1 TRBV5-5 15 NA
CASSRQGSNTGELFF TGTGCCAGCAGTCGACAGGGGTCGAACACCGGGGAGCTGTTTTTT TRBD1 TRBJ2-2 TRBV11-2 15 NA
CASSLGTGTVGYGYTF TGTGCCAGCAGCTTAGGGACCGGGACAGTAGGCTATGGCTACACCTTC TRBD1 TRBJ1-2 TRBV7-9 16 NA
CASSLLPALHF TGTGCCAGCAGCTTGCTTCCGGCCCTCCACTTT NA TRBJ1-6 TRBV5-6 11 NA
CASSYRGQGTGELFF TGTGCCAGCAGTTATAGGGGGCAGGGCACCGGGGAGCTGTTTTTT TRBD1 TRBJ2-2 TRBV27 15 NA
CSASGDTRTGVHGELFF TGCAGTGCTAGTGGGGACACTAGGACAGGGGTTCACGGGGAGCTGTTTTTT TRBD1 TRBJ2-2 TRBV20-1 17 NA
CASSTQGGGKETQYF TGCGCCAGCAGCACCCAGGGGGGGGGAAAAGAGACCCAGTACTTC NA TRBJ2-5 TRBV5-1 15 NA
CASSLDTGGRGYTF TGCGCCAGCAGTCTAGATACAGGGGGCAGAGGCTACACCTTC TRBD1 TRBJ1-2 TRBV5-1 14 NA
CASSATPRSGNTIYF TGTGCCAGCAGTGCAACCCCTAGATCTGGAAACACCATATATTTT NA TRBJ1-3 TRBV2 15 NA
CASSSRGETQYF TGTGCCAGCAGTAGCAGGGGTGAGACCCAGTACTTC NA TRBJ2-5 TRBV27 12 NA
CASRTVIYNEQFF TGTGCCAGCAGGACGGTAATTTACAATGAGCAGTTCTTC NA TRBJ2-1 TRBV28 13 few
CATSDLSGSGNTDTQYF TGTGCCACCAGTGATTTGTCGGGCAGTGGGAACACAGATACGCAGTATTTT NA TRBJ2-3 TRBV24-1 17 NA
CASKRFGSQPQHF TGTGCCAGCAAACGATTTGGAAGTCAGCCCCAGCATTTT NA TRBJ1-5 TRBV2 13 NA
CASSFRLAGADTQYF TGCGCCAGCAGCTTCCGACTAGCGGGGGCAGATACGCAGTATTTT TRBD2 TRBJ2-3 TRBV5-1 15 once
CASSDGLAGNTIYF TGTGCCAGCAGTGATGGGTTGGCGGGAAACACCATATATTTT NA TRBJ1-3 TRBV6-1 14 NA
CASSLSYNEQFF TGTGCCAGCAGTTTATCCTACAATGAGCAGTTCTTC NA TRBJ2-1 TRBV28 12 few
CASGRTDTQYF TGTGCCAGTGGAAGGACAGATACGCAGTATTTT NA TRBJ2-3 TRBV6-5 11 NA
CASSLTSGYQETQYF TGCGCCAGCAGCTTGACTAGCGGGTACCAAGAGACCCAGTACTTC TRBD2 TRBJ2-5 TRBV5-1 15 NA
CASSIDRDSYQPQHF TGTGCCAGTAGTATAGATCGAGACAGTTATCAGCCCCAGCATTTT NA TRBJ1-5 TRBV19 15 NA
CASSQMWGQADTQYF TGTGCCAGCAGCCAAATGTGGGGCCAAGCAGATACGCAGTATTTT NA TRBJ2-3 TRBV3-1/TRBV3-2 15 NA
CASSQEPSGRAYF TGTGCCAGCAGCCAAGAACCAAGCGGGAGGGCGTACTTC TRBD2 TRBJ2-4 TRBV3-1/TRBV3-2 13 NA
CATSRSTRGTGGARNEQFF TGTGCCACCAGCAGATCCACTCGAGGGACAGGGGGCGCGAGGAATGAGCAGTTCTTC TRBD1 TRBJ2-1 TRBV15 19 NA
CASSPLGQGGNEQFF TGTGCCAGCTCACCTCTGGGACAGGGAGGGAATGAGCAGTTCTTC TRBD1 TRBJ2-1 TRBV18 15 NA
CASSLWTGGGGSEAFF TGTGCCAGCAGTTTATGGACAGGGGGAGGAGGGTCTGAAGCTTTCTTT TRBD1 TRBJ1-1 TRBV28 16 few
CASSSRDGGTHYGYTF TGTGCCAGCAGTTCCCGAGACGGCGGTACACACTATGGCTACACCTTC NA TRBJ1-2 TRBV27 16 NA
CASSRGLDSQYF TGTGCCAGCAGCCGAGGACTAGACTCGCAGTATTTT TRBD2 TRBJ2-3 TRBV3-1/TRBV3-2 12 NA
CASMVITGRGPLHF TGTGCCAGCATGGTCATTACGGGGAGGGGACCCCTCCACTTT NA TRBJ1-6 TRBV28 14 few
CASETLAKNIQYF TGTGCCAGCGAGACGCTAGCCAAAAACATTCAGTACTTC NA TRBJ2-4 TRBV2 13 NA
CASSIRTNNQPQHF TGTGCCAGTAGTATACGCACCAACAATCAGCCCCAGCATTTT NA TRBJ1-5 TRBV19 14 NA
CASSPKAGANTDTQYF TGTGCCAGCAGCCCAAAAGCGGGGGCCAACACAGATACGCAGTATTTT TRBD2 TRBJ2-3 TRBV7-7 16 NA
CASSPRTAQETQYF TGTGCCAGCAGCCCCCGGACGGCTCAAGAGACCCAGTACTTC NA TRBJ2-5 TRBV9 14 NA
CASSLGRGAGTDTQYF TGTGCCAGCAGCTTGGGACGGGGGGCCGGCACAGATACGCAGTATTTT NA TRBJ2-3 TRBV11-3 16 NA
CASRRPTGVNTGELFF TGTGCCAGCAGACGACCTACAGGGGTGAACACCGGGGAGCTGTTTTTT TRBD1 TRBJ2-2 TRBV27 16 NA
CASSISAFGYEKLFF TGTGCCAGTAGTATATCGGCCTTTGGGTATGAAAAACTGTTTTTT NA TRBJ1-4 TRBV19 15 NA
CASSLSDFSWSF TGTGCCAGCAGTTTAAGTGACTTCTCCTGGAGTTTT NA TRBJ1-5 TRBV28 12 NA
CASSLFMTGAGPQHF TGTGCCAGCAGCTTGTTCATGACGGGTGCAGGGCCCCAGCATTTT NA TRBJ1-5 TRBV5-6 15 few
CASDPGLQHTDTQYF TGTGCCAGCGATCCGGGACTCCAGCACACAGATACGCAGTATTTT NA TRBJ2-3 TRBV2 15 NA
CAISESTGEGETQYF TGTGCCATCAGTGAGTCAACGGGGGAAGGAGAGACCCAGTACTTC NA TRBJ2-5 TRBV10-3 15 NA
CASSRSTRGVLGELFF TGTGCCAGCAGCCGATCTACCAGGGGGGTTCTCGGGGAGCTGTTTTTT NA TRBJ2-2 TRBV3-1/TRBV3-2 16 few
CASSLDVGLTHSPLHF TGTGCCAGCAGCTTGGATGTTGGCTTAACCCATTCACCCCTCCACTTT NA TRBJ1-6 TRBV5-5 16 NA
CASSLDRGPPYNEQFF TGCGCCAGCAGCTTGGACAGGGGACCTCCTTACAATGAGCAGTTCTTC TRBD1 TRBJ2-1 TRBV5-1 16 NA
CASSASPGTYNSPLHF TGTGCCAGCAGTGCCTCCCCCGGAACCTATAATTCACCCCTCCACTTT NA TRBJ1-6 TRBV6-4 16 NA
CATRDRASSPLHF TGTGCCACCCGGGACAGGGCGTCTTCACCCCTCCACTTT TRBD1 TRBJ1-6 TRBV28 13 few
CASSSHSGELFF TGTGCCAGCAGTTCCCACTCCGGGGAGCTGTTTTTT NA TRBJ2-2 TRBV6-5 12 NA
CASSLIGGADYGYTF TGTGCCAGCAGCCTAATAGGGGGCGCGGACTATGGCTACACCTTC TRBD1 TRBJ1-2 TRBV7-8 15 few